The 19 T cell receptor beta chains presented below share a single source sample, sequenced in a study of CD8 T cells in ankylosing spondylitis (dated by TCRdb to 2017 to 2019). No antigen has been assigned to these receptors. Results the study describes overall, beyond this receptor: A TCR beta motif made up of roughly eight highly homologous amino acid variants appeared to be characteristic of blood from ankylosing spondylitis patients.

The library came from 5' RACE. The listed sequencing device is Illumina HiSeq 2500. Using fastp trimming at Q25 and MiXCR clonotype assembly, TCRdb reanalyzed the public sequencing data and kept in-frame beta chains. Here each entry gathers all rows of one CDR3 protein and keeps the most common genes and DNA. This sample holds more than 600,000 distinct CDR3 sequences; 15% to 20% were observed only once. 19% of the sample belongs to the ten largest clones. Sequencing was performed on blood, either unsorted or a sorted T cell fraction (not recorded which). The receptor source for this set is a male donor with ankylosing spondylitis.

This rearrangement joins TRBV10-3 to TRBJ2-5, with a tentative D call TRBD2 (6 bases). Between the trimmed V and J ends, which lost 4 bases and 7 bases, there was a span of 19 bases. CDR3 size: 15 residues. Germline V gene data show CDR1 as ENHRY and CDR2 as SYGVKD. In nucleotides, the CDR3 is TGTGCCATCAGTGTCTCCCTGGGGGGATTGGGGACCCAGTACTTC. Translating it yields CAISVSLGGLGTQYF.

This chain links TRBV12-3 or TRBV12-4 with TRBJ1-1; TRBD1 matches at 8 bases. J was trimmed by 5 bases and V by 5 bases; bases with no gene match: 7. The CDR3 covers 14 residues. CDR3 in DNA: TGTGCCAGCAGTCAGGGGGCCCAAGGGACTGAAGCTTTCTTT. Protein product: CASSQGAQGTEAFF.

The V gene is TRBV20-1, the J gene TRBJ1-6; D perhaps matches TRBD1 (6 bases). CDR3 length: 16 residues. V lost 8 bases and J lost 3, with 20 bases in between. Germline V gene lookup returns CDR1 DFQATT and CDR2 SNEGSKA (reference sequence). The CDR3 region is CSLRGGDSIYNSPLHF. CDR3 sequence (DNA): TGCAGTCTCAGAGGGGGGGATTCTATCTATAATTCACCCCTCCACTTT.

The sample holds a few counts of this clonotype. The CDR3 DNA reads TGTGCCAGCAGCTTGCTCTTACCCCCTAGCACAGATACGCAGTATTTT. Protein: CASSLLLPPSTDTQYF. The V gene is TRBV5-5, the J gene TRBJ2-3; D remains ambiguous. V lost 1 base and J lost 0, with 12 bases in between. The CDR3 sequence is 16 residues long. The germline V gene has CDR1 SGHKS and CDR2 YYEKEE (reference sequence).

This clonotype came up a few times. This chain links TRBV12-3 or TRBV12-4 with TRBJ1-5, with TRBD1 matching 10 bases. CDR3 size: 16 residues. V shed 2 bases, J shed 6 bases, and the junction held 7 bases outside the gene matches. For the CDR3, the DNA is TGTGCCAGCAGTTTAATCGGGACAGGGGATGGTCAGCCCCAGCATTTT. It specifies CASSLIGTGDGQPQHF.

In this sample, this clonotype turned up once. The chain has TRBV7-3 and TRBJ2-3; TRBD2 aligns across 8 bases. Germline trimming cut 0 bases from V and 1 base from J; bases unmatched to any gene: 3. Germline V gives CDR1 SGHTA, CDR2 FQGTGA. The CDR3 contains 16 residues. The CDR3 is CASSLTAAGGTDTQYF. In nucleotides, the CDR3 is TGTGCCAGCAGCTTAACGGCAGCGGGGGGCACAGATACGCAGTATTTT.

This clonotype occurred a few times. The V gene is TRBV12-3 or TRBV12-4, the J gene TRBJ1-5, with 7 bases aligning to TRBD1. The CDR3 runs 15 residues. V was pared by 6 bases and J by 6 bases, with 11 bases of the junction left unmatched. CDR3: CASSSPTGDRQPQHF. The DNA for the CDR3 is TGTGCCAGCAGCTCACCCACAGGGGACCGTCAGCCCCAGCATTTT.

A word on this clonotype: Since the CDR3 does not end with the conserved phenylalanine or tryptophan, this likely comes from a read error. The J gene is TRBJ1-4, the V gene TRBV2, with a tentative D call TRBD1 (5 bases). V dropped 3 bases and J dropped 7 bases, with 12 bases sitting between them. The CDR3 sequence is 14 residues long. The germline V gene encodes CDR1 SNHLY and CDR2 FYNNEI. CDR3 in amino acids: CASSDGGEIEKLFS. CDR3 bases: TGTGCCAGCAGTGACGGGGGGGAGATTGAAAAACTGTTTTCT.

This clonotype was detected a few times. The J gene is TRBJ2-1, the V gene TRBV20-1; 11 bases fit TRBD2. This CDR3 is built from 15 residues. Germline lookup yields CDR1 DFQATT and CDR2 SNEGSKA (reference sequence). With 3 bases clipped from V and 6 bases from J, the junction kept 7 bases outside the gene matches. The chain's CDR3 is CSARRPSGGSNEQFF. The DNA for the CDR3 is TGCAGTGCTAGGAGGCCTAGCGGGGGGTCCAATGAGCAGTTCTTC.

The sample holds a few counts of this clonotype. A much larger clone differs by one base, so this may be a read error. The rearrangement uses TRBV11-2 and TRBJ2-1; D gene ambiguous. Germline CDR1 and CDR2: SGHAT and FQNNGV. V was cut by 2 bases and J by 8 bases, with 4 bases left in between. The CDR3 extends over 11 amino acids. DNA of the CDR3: TGTGCCAGCAGCTTAATCCATGAGCAGTTCTTC. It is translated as CASSLIHEQFF.

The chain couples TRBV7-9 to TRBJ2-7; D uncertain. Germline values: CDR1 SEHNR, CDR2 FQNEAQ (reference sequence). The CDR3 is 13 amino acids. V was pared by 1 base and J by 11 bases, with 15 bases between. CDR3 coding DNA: TGTGCCAGCAGCTTAGGTCCTACCTCCTTTGAGTACTTC. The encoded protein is CASSLGPTSFEYF.

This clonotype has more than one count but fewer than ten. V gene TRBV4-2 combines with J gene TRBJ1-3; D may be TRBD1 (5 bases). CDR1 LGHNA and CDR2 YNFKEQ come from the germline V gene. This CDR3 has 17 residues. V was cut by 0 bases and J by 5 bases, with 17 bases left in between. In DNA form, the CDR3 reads TGTGCCAGCAGCCAAGATCGACTCCGGGGACCTAGAAACACCATATATTTT. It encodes CASSQDRLRGPRNTIYF.

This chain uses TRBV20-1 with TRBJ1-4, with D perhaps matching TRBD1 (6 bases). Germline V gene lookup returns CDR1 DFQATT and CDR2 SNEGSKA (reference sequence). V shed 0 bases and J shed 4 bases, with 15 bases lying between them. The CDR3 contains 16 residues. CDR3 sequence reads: CSAREGLQGYNEKLFF. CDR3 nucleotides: TGCAGTGCTAGAGAGGGGCTACAGGGATATAATGAAAAACTGTTTTTT.

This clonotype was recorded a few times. The CDR3 loop is CASSQRWDYEQYF. The CDR3 DNA reads as TGTGCCAGCAGCCAAAGGTGGGACTACGAGCAGTACTTC. The chain recombines TRBV14 with TRBJ2-7; no definite D call. The germline CDR1 and CDR2 sequences are SGHDN and FVKESK. Between the trimmed V and J ends, which lost 2 bases and 3 bases, there was a span of 8 bases. The CDR3 sequence is 13 residues long.

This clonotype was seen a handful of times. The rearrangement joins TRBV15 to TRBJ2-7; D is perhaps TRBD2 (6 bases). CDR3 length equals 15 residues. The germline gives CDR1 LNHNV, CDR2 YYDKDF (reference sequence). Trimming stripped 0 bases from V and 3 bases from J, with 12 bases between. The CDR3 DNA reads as TGTGCCACCAGCAGAGATAAGGAGGGTATCTACGAGCAGTACTTC. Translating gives CATSRDKEGIYEQYF.

CDR3 sequence: CASSPQGYLEQYF. CDR3 nucleotide sequence: TGTGCCAGCAGTCCACAGGGGTATCTCGAGCAGTACTTC. V is TRBV6-1 and J is TRBJ2-7; 7 bases are a match to TRBD1. The CDR3 contains 13 residues. The ends lost 5 bases at V and 6 bases at J; junction bases unmatched: 7. Germline V gene sequence: CDR1 MNHNS, CDR2 SASEGT.

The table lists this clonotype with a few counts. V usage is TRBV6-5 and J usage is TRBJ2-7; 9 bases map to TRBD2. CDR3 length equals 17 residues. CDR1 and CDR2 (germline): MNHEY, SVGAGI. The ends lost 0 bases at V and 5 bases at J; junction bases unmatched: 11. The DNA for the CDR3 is TGTGCCAGCAGTTACTCGAGTCGGGTAGCGGGAGACCACGAGCAGTACTTC. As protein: CASSYSSRVAGDHEQYF.

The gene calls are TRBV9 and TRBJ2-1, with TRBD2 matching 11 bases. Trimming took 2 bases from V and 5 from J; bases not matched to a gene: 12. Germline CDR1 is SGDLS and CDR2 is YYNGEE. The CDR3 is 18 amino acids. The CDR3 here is CASSVSLVAGGRDNEQFF. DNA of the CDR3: TGTGCCAGCAGCGTGAGCCTGGTAGCGGGGGGGCGGGACAATGAGCAGTTCTTC.

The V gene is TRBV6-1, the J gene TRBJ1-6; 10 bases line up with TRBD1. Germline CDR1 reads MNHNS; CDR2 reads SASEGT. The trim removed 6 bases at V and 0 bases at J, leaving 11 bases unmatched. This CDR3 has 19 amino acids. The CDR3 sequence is CASSDPGQGFSSYNSPLHF. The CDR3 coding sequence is TGTGCCAGCAGCGATCCGGGACAGGGGTTCAGCTCCTATAATTCACCCCTCCACTTT.